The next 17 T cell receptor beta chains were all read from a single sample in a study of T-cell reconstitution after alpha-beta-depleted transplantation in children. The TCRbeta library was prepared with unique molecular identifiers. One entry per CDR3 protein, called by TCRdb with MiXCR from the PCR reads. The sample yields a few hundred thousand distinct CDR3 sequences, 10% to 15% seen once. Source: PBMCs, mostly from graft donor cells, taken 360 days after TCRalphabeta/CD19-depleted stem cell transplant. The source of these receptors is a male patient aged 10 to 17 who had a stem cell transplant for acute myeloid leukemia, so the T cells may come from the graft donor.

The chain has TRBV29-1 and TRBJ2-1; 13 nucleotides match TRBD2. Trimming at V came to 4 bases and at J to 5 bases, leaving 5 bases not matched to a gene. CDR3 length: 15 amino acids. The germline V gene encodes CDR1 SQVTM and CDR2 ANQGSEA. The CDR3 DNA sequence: TGCAGCGTTGGAGGGACTAGCGGGAACAACAATGAGCAGTTCTTC. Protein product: CSVGGTSGNNNEQFF.

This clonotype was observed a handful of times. CDR3 protein: CAISLAGTNNEQFF. For the CDR3, the DNA is TGTGCCATCAGTCTAGCGGGCACCAACAATGAGCAGTTCTTC. V gene TRBV10-3 combines with J gene TRBJ2-1; 8 nucleotides align to TRBD2. CDR1 and CDR2 from the germline V gene are ENHRY and SYGVKD. V shed 5 bases, J shed 5 bases, and the junction held 5 bases outside the gene matches. The CDR3 has 14 amino acids.

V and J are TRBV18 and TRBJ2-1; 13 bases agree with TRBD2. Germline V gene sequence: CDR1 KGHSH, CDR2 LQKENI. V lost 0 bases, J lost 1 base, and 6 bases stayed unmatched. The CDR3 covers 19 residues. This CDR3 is CASSPPGGLAGISYNEQFF. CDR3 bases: TGTGCCAGCTCACCACCTGGGGGACTAGCGGGGATTTCCTACAATGAGCAGTTCTTC. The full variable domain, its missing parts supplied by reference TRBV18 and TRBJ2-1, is NAGVMQNPRHLVRRRGQEARLRCSPMKGHSHVYWYRQLPEEGLKFMVYLQKENIIDESGMPKERFSAEFPKEGPSILRIQQVVRGDSAAYFCASSPPGGLAGISYNEQFFGPGTRLTVL.

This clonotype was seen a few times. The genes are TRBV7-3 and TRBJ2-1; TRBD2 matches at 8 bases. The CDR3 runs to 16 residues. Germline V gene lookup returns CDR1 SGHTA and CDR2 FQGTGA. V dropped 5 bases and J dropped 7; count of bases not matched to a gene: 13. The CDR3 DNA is TGTGCCAGCAGCGTTAAACTAGCGGTCTCGGGGAATGAGCAGTTCTTC. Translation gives CASSVKLAVSGNEQFF.

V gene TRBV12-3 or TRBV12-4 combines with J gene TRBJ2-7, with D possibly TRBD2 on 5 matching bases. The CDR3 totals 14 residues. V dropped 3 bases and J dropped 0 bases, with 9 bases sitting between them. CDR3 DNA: TGTGCCAGCAGTTTTAATGGAGGCTCCTACGAGCAGTACTTC. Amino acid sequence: CASSFNGGSYEQYF.

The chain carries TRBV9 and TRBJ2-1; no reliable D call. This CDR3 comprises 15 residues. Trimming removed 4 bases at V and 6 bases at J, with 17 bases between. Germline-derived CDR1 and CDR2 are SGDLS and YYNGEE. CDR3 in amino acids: CASSPPRPGINEQFF. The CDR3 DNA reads TGTGCCAGCAGCCCCCCCCGGCCGGGTATCAATGAGCAGTTCTTC.

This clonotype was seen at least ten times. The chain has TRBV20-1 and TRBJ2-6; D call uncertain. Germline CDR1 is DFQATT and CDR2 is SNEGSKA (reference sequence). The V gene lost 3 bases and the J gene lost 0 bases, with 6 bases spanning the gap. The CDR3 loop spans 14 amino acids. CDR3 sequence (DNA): TGCAGTGCTAGTTACCTCTCTGGGGCCAACGTCCTGACTTTC. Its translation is CSASYLSGANVLTF.

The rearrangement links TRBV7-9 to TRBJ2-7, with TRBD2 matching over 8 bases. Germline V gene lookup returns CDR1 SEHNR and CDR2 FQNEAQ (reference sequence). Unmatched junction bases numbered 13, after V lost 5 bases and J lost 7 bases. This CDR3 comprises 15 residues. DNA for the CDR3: TGTGCCAGCAGCCCCCTTGGACTAGCTGGAGGAGAGCAGTACTTC. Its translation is CASSPLGLAGGEQYF.

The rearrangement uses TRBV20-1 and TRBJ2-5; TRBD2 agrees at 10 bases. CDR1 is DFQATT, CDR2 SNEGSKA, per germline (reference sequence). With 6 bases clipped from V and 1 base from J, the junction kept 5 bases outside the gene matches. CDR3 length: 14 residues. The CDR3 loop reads CSAGTSGAQETQYF. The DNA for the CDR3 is TGCAGTGCGGGTACTAGCGGGGCCCAAGAGACCCAGTACTTC.

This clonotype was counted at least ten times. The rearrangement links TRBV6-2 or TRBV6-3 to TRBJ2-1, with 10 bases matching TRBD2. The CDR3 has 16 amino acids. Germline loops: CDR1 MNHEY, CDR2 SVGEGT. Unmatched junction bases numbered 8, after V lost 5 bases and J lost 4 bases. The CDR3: CASSRGTSETYNEQFF. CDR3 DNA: TGTGCCAGCAGTCGCGGGACTAGCGAGACTTACAATGAGCAGTTCTTC.

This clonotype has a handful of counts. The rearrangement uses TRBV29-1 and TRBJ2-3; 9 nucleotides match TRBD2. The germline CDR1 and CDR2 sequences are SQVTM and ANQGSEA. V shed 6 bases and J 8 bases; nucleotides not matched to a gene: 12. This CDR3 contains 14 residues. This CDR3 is CSVLAGATRGTQYF. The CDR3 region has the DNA TGCAGCGTATTAGCGGGAGCCACTCGTGGTACGCAGTATTTT.

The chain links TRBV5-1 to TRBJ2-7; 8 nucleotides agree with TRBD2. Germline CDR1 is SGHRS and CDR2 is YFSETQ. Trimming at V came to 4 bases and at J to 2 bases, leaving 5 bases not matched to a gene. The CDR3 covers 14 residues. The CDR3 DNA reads TGCGCCAGCAGCGATAGCGGGGTAACCTACGAGCAGTACTTC. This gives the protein CASSDSGVTYEQYF.

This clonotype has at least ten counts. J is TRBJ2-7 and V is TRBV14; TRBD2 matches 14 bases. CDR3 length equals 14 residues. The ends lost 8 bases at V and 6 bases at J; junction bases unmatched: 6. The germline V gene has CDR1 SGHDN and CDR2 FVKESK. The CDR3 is CASGLAGGSGEQYF. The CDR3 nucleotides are TGTGCCAGCGGACTAGCGGGAGGTTCGGGCGAGCAGTACTTC.

CDR3 protein: CALQGGNQPQHF. CDR3 nucleotides: TGTGCCCTTCAGGGTGGTAATCAGCCCCAGCATTTT. The J gene is TRBJ1-5, the V gene TRBV28, with D tentatively TRBD1 (5 bases). V lost 11 bases and J 4 bases, leaving 12 bases between the germline ends. This CDR3 has 12 residues. Germline loops: CDR1 MDHEN, CDR2 SYDVKM.

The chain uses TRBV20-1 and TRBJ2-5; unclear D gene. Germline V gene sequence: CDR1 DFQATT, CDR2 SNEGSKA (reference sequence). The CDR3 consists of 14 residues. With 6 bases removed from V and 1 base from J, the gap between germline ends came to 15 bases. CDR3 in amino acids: CSAHEQAPQETQYF. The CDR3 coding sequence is TGCAGTGCCCATGAGCAAGCGCCCCAAGAGACCCAGTACTTC.

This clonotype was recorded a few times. This chain's CDR3 is CSASEQGAVSETQYF. DNA for the CDR3: TGCAGTGCTAGTGAACAGGGGGCGGTTTCGGAGACCCAGTACTTC. V usage is TRBV20-1 and J usage is TRBJ2-5; 9 bases are a match to TRBD1. CDR3 length: 15 amino acids. The germline V gene encodes CDR1 DFQATT and CDR2 SNEGSKA (reference sequence). V lost 3 bases and J lost 5; bases outside the gene matches: 10.

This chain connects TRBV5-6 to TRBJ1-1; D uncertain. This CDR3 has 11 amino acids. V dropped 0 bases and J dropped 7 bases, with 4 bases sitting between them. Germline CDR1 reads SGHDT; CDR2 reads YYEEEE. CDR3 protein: CASSLDFEAFF. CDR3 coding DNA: TGTGCCAGCAGCTTGGACTTTGAAGCTTTCTTT.